This T cell receptor (beta chain) was recorded in a study of T cells in Graves' hyperthyroidism and ophthalmopathy. Study results and caveats: Model output signaled ophthalmopathy a median roughly 6.5 months ahead of onset.

This clonotype has at least ten counts. Its specificity is not known. Germline assignment: CDR1 LNHDA and CDR2 SQIVND (reference sequence). This CDR3 is 14 amino acids long. V dropped 2 bases and J dropped 4 bases, with 11 bases sitting between them. RNA transcripts gave rise to amplified TCR beta CDR3 regions. The HTBI primer set drove a first-round RT-PCR of the TCR CDR3. One entry per CDR3 protein, called by TCRdb with MiXCR from the multiplex PCR reads. The data show some 350,000 distinct CDR3 sequences, approximately 20% seen once. Diagnoses were established using clinical symptoms, serum thyroxine and TRAb, thyroid ultrasound and orbital computed tomography.

The chain is built from TRBV19 and TRBJ1-2; TRBD1 might be the D (6 bases). Sequencing was carried out using blood. This receptor was obtained from a woman in her late teens or twenties with Graves' hyperthyroidism. The CDR3 sequence: CASSIWGGVYGYTF. In nucleotides, the CDR3 is TGTGCCAGTAGTATATGGGGGGGCGTCTATGGCTACACCTTC. Looking up the rest from reference TRBV19 and TRBJ1-2 gives the full variable domain: DGGITQSPKYLFRKEGQNVTLSCEQNLNHDAMYWYRQDPGQGLRLIYYSQIVNDFQKGDIAEGYSVSREKKESFPLTVTSAQKNPTAFYLCASSIWGGVYGYTFGSGTRLTVV.